This passage covers 25 T cell receptor beta chains from one sample sequenced in a study of CD8 T cells in ankylosing spondylitis. Overall study results and limits: There was a TCR beta motif, made of 7 to 9 highly homologous variants, that appeared characteristic of ankylosing spondylitis blood.

Which antigens these TCRs recognize remains unknown. TCRdb passed the 5' RACE reads through MiXCR, listing each CDR3 protein once. The repertoire holds over 450,000 distinct CDR3 sequences, with 10% to 15% as singletons. Specimen: blood, either unsorted or a sorted T cell fraction (not recorded which). The receptor source for this set is a male donor with ankylosing spondylitis.

This clonotype was detected only a few times. The CDR3 DNA is TGTGCCACCAGCAGAGATACGACATGGGGAGGTAATGAGCAGTTCTTC. Protein sequence: CATSRDTTWGGNEQFF. The V gene is TRBV15, the J gene TRBJ2-1; weak D call: TRBD2 (6 bases). The CDR3 totals 16 residues. Trimming cost V 0 bases and J 7 bases, with 16 bases left between them. Germline V gene lookup returns CDR1 LNHNV and CDR2 YYDKDF (reference sequence).

The V and J genes are TRBV25-1 and TRBJ2-1, with 7 bases that match TRBD2. V lost 4 bases and J lost 0; bases outside the gene matches: 3. The germline V gene encodes CDR1 MGHDK and CDR2 SYGVNS. The CDR3 consists of 15 residues. The CDR3 is CASSGERGSYNEQFF. The CDR3 DNA sequence: TGTGCCAGCAGTGGGGAGCGGGGCTCCTACAATGAGCAGTTCTTC.

The chain carries TRBV20-1 and TRBJ2-7, with a possible D match to TRBD2 (6 bases). CDR3 length equals 14 residues. Trimming removed 1 base at V and 3 bases at J, with 13 bases between. CDR1 is DFQATT, CDR2 SNEGSKA, per germline (reference sequence). This chain's CDR3 is CSARAGRLVYEQYV. The CDR3 coding sequence is TGCAGTGCTAGAGCTGGTCGACTAGTCTACGAGCAGTACGTC.

This clonotype was counted between two and nine times. This chain joins TRBV29-1 and TRBJ2-7, with D tentatively TRBD2 (5 bases). The germline V and J ends were trimmed by 7 bases and 3 bases, with 10 bases remaining between them. The germline CDR1 and CDR2 sequences are SQVTM and ANQGSEA. CDR3 length equals 11 residues. DNA for the CDR3: TGCAGCGGCGGGCTTAACTACGAGCAGTACTTC. This sequence encodes CSGGLNYEQYF.

The genes are TRBV25-1 and TRBJ2-5; D possibly corresponds to TRBD2 (6 bases). This CDR3 comprises 15 residues. V shed 5 bases and J shed 5 bases, with 18 bases lying between them. Germline V lookup: CDR1 MGHDK, CDR2 SYGVNS. The CDR3 sequence: CASSNLARAGETQYF. The CDR3 nucleotides read TGTGCCAGCAGTAACCTAGCGAGAGCCGGGGAGACCCAGTACTTC.

The chain uses TRBV12-3 or TRBV12-4 and TRBJ2-1, with 9 bases fitting TRBD2. The trim removed 6 bases at V and 5 bases at J, leaving 8 bases unmatched. CDR3 length: 15 amino acids. CDR3 loop: CASRPGTSYNNEQFF. Written as DNA, the CDR3 is TGTGCCAGCAGACCTGGGACTAGCTATAACAATGAGCAGTTCTTC.

V is TRBV5-1 and J is TRBJ1-1; 7 nucleotides line up with TRBD1. The junction had 7 bases not matched to a gene; V was cut back by 3 bases and J by 5 bases. CDR3 length: 14 residues. Germline assignment: CDR1 SGHRS and CDR2 YFSETQ. The CDR3 bases are TGCGCCAGCAGCTCGGACAGGTCGAGGACTGAAGCTTTCTTT. Its translation is CASSSDRSRTEAFF. Full variable domain (outside the CDR3, taken from reference TRBV5-1 and TRBJ1-1): KAGVTQTPRYLIKTRGQQVTLSCSPISGHRSVSWYQQTPGQGLQFLFEYFSETQRNKGNFPGRFSGRQFSNSRSEMNVSTLELGDSALYLCASSSDRSRTEAFFGQGTRLTVV.

This clonotype was detected many times. The genes are TRBV12-3 or TRBV12-4 and TRBJ2-1; D uncertain. Trimming cost V 6 bases and J 8 bases, with 8 bases left between them. CDR3 length equals 11 residues. The CDR3 bases are TGTGCCAGCAGCTCCCGCGATGAGCAGTTCTTC. Amino acids: CASSSRDEQFF.

This clonotype was counted between two and nine times. This sequence joins TRBV5-1 and TRBJ2-6; D not certain. Trimming stripped 4 bases from V and 7 bases from J, with 15 bases between. Per the germline V gene, CDR1 is SGHRS and CDR2 is YFSETQ. The CDR3 covers 15 residues. The CDR3 DNA reads as TGCGCCAGCAGCCCGCACTACTGGGGAGCCAACGTCCTGACTTTC. It encodes CASSPHYWGANVLTF.

The J gene is TRBJ1-1, the V gene TRBV5-1, with 7 bases fitting TRBD1. Germline assignment: CDR1 SGHRS and CDR2 YFSETQ. This CDR3 is built from 16 residues. The ends lost 6 bases at V and 3 bases at J; junction bases unmatched: 14. The DNA for the CDR3 is TGCGCCAGCAAAAAAGGGGGCGCAGGGGGAGACACTGAAGCTTTCTTT. As protein: CASKKGGAGGDTEAFF.

This clonotype was seen only a few times. The rearrangement links TRBV18 to TRBJ2-7, with 7 bases lining up with TRBD2. CDR3 size: 16 residues. V shed 5 bases, J shed 1 base, and the junction held 11 bases outside the gene matches. Germline V lookup: CDR1 KGHSH, CDR2 LQKENI. CDR3 in DNA: TGTGCCAGCTCAACCCTGGTGGCGGGAGATTCCTACGAGCAGTACTTC. Its translation: CASSTLVAGDSYEQYF.

This rearrangement joins TRBV3-1 to TRBJ1-3; D not resolved. Germline CDR1 and CDR2: LGHDT and YNNKEL (reference sequence). With 3 bases removed from V and 4 bases from J, the gap between germline ends came to 4 bases. The length of the CDR3 is 12 residues. The CDR3 region is CASSHGGNTIYF. CDR3 nucleotide sequence: TGTGCCAGCAGCCATGGGGGAAACACCATATATTTT.

The chain links TRBV7-8 to TRBJ1-1; no clear D. CDR3 length: 14 amino acids. The germline V and J ends were trimmed by 2 bases and 2 bases, with 9 bases remaining between them. CDR1 and CDR2 from the germline V gene are SGHVS and FQNEAQ. This chain's CDR3 is CASSLYLGNTEAFF. CDR3 coding DNA: TGTGCCAGCAGCTTATATCTAGGAAACACTGAAGCTTTCTTT. Complete variable domain (other parts from reference TRBV7-8 and TRBJ1-1): GAGVSQSPRYKVAKRGQDVALRCDPISGHVSLFWYQQALGQGPEFLTYFQNEAQLDKSGLPSDRFFAERPEGSVSTLKIQRTQQEDSAVYLCASSLYLGNTEAFFGQGTRLTVV.

This clonotype was observed many times. This sequence joins TRBV2 and TRBJ2-1, with D possibly being TRBD2 (5 bases). CDR1 and CDR2 (germline): SNHLY, FYNNEI. V was trimmed by 1 base and J by 10 bases, leaving 8 bases between them. This CDR3 has 12 amino acids. This CDR3 is CASSEVRGEQFF. DNA for the CDR3: TGTGCCAGCAGTGAAGTCCGAGGGGAGCAGTTCTTC. Full variable domain (missing parts from reference TRBV2 and TRBJ2-1): EPEVTQTPSHQVTQMGQEVILRCVPISNHLYFYWYRQILGQKVEFLVSFYNNEISEKSEIFDDQFSVERPDGSNFTLKIRSTKLEDSAMYFCASSEVRGEQFFGPGTRLTVL.

V gene TRBV27 combines with J gene TRBJ2-7; 8 bases are a match to TRBD1. The germline V gene encodes CDR1 MNHEY and CDR2 SMNVEV (reference sequence). This CDR3 is 15 amino acids long. J lost 3 bases, V lost 0 bases, and 4 bases had no gene match. The CDR3 DNA reads as TGTGCCAGCAGTTTATCCAGGGGGCTAGTCTACGAGCAGTACGTC. Protein: CASSLSRGLVYEQYV.

This chain connects TRBV5-1 to TRBJ2-1, with TRBD2 matching 12 bases. Losses at the gene ends were 0 bases for V and 2 bases for J; bases not matched to a gene: 3. CDR1 SGHRS and CDR2 YFSETQ come from the germline V gene. The CDR3 has 17 residues. CDR3 in DNA: TGCGCCAGCAGCTTGGAAAGACTAGCGGGAGCCTACAATGAGCAGTTCTTC. As protein: CASSLERLAGAYNEQFF.

Many counts were recorded for this clonotype. The chain has TRBV7-9 and TRBJ2-3; the D call may be TRBD1 or TRBD2 (5 bases each). Germline loops: CDR1 SEHNR, CDR2 FQNEAQ (reference sequence). The CDR3 consists of 13 residues. V dropped 3 bases and J dropped 6 bases, with 10 bases sitting between them. CDR3 sequence reads: CASSLRDLDTQYF. In DNA, the CDR3 is TGTGCCAGCAGCTTGAGGGACCTGGATACGCAGTATTTT. Full variable domain (rest looked up from reference TRBV7-9 and TRBJ2-3): DTGVSQNPRHKITKRGQNVTFRCDPISEHNRLYWYRQTLGQGPEFLTYFQNEAQLEKSRLLSDRFSAERPKGSFSTLEIQRTEQGDSAMYLCASSLRDLDTQYFGPGTRLTVL.

This sequence joins TRBV7-9 and TRBJ2-5; 8 bases align to TRBD2. This CDR3 region has 15 residues. V dropped 5 bases and J dropped 3; count of bases not matched to a gene: 8. Germline loops: CDR1 SEHNR, CDR2 FQNEAQ (reference sequence). CDR3 amino acids: CASSTEAGVKETQYF. The CDR3 bases are TGTGCCAGCAGCACCGAAGCGGGAGTAAAAGAGACCCAGTACTTC.

This clonotype was counted a few times. The chain uses TRBV12-3 or TRBV12-4 and TRBJ2-7, with TRBD2 identical over 9 bases. Losses at the gene ends were 7 bases for V and 5 bases for J; bases not matched to a gene: 9. This CDR3 has 14 amino acids. CDR3 sequence reads: CASTRSGRIHEQYF. CDR3 sequence (DNA): TGTGCCAGCACCCGTAGCGGGAGAATCCACGAGCAGTACTTC.

There are a few counts of this clonotype. The chain couples TRBV10-3 to TRBJ1-1; D possibly corresponds to TRBD1 (6 bases). Germline V CDR1 and CDR2: ENHRY, SYGVKD. The length of the CDR3 is 16 residues. V lost 0 bases and J lost 5, with 16 bases in between. The CDR3 DNA reads as TGTGCCATCAGTGAGTCGACCATAATACAGGGAACTGAAGCTTTCTTT. Its protein is CAISESTIIQGTEAFF.

CDR3 sequence: CASRIGAGEKLFF. CDR3 nucleotides: TGTGCCAGCAGGATTGGGGCTGGCGAAAAACTGTTTTTT. The chain has TRBV28 and TRBJ1-4, with D possibly being TRBD1 (5 bases). The CDR3 runs to 13 residues. Trimming took off 6 bases at V and 8 bases at J, with 13 bases between the two ends. Looked up from germline, CDR1 is MDHEN and CDR2 is SYDVKM.

The rearrangement links TRBV20-1 to TRBJ2-2, with D unclear. This CDR3 has 15 residues. Germline V gene lookup returns CDR1 DFQATT and CDR2 SNEGSKA (reference sequence). The V end lost 4 bases, the J end lost 6 bases, and 18 bases lay between the germline ends. In DNA, the CDR3 is TGCAGTGCTAACTCCCTCCTTGGGTGGCCCGGGGAGCTGTTTTTT. The encoded protein is CSANSLLGWPGELFF.

Note on this clonotype: At one end, the junction sequence differs from germline, possibly due to a read error. This chain connects TRBV10-3 to TRBJ2-7, with 8 bases lining up with TRBD1. The CDR3 totals 13 residues. The germline V gene has CDR1 ENHRY and CDR2 SYGVKD. The CDR3 DNA is TGTGCCATCAGTGAGTCGAGAGACAGGGGATCGAACTTC. Amino acids: CAISESRDRGSNF.

This clonotype occurred a few times. The chain combines TRBV12-3 or TRBV12-4 with TRBJ1-1; D is uncertain. The CDR3 spans 14 residues. The germline V and J ends were trimmed by 11 bases and 4 bases, with 20 bases remaining between them. The CDR3 sequence: CAVALDPVGTEAFF. CDR3 DNA sequence: TGTGCCGTTGCGCTCGACCCGGTAGGCACTGAAGCTTTCTTT.

In its sample, this clonotype was seen many times. One end of the junction is discordant with germline, which a read error may explain. The chain employs TRBV7-2 and TRBJ1-5; D is perhaps TRBD1 (6 bases). The CDR3 loop spans 12 amino acids. Looked up from germline, CDR1 is SGHTA and CDR2 is FQGNSA. In DNA form, the CDR3 reads TGTGCCAGCAGCTCGAACGGGGGGGCCCAACATTTT. Amino acid sequence: CASSSNGGAQHF.